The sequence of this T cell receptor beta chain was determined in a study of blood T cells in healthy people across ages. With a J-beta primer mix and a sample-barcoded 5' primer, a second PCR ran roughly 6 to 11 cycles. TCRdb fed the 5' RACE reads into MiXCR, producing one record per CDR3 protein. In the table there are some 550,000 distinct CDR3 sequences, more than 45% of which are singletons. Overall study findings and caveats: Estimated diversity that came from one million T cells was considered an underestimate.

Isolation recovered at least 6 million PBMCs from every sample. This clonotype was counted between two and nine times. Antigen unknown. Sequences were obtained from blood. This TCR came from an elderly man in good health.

CDR3 residues: CASSPGLAGGLRTDTQYF. The CDR3 DNA reads TGTGCCAGCAGCCCGGGACTAGCGGGGGGACTTAGAACAGATACGCAGTATTTT. The chain uses TRBV7-2 and TRBJ2-3; the match to TRBD2 covers 15 bases. The germline gives CDR1 SGHTA, CDR2 FQGNSA. V shed 5 bases and J 3 bases; nucleotides not matched to a gene: 9. This CDR3 contains 18 residues.